These 18 T cell receptor beta chains originate from one sample sequenced in a study of cytomegalovirus exposure and HLA in healthy donors. PCR primers comprised 60 Vbeta and 13 Jbeta primers. Measured with immunoSEQ multiplex PCR; TCRdb has only the in-frame clones, and not every one. The table lists over 75,000 clones, over 60% of them singletons, with 4.5% to 7% in the top ten. Sequenced material: PBMCs. The source is a female donor in good health and CMV-seronegative.

This clone showed up just a few times. The genes are TRBV10-2 and TRBJ1-1, with 7 bases lining up with TRBD1. Germline trimming cut 5 bases from V and 2 bases from J; bases unmatched to any gene: 2. From germline, CDR1 is WSHSY and CDR2 SAAADI. The CDR3 length is 13 residues. The CDR3 DNA sequence: TGCGCCAGCAGTAACAGGGGTAACACTGAAGCTTTCTTT. Its translation is CASSNRGNTEAFF.

The chain employs TRBV2 and TRBJ2-7, with a tentative D call TRBD2 (5 bases). This CDR3 is built from 14 residues. Germline-derived CDR1 and CDR2 are SNHLY and FYNNEI. Trimming removed 4 bases from V and 0 bases from J, with 10 bases in between. The CDR3 loop is CASSVSLASYEQYF. The CDR3 DNA reads as TGTGCCAGCAGTGTATCCCTAGCCTCCTACGAGCAGTACTTC.

J is TRBJ1-6 and V is TRBV6-5, with D possibly TRBD1 on 5 matching bases. The germline CDR1 and CDR2 sequences are MNHEY and SVGAGI. Trimming cost V 4 bases and J 7 bases, with 17 bases left between them. This CDR3 spans 16 amino acids. Written as DNA, the CDR3 is TGTGCCAGCAGTTCCGTTCTTCGGGGGAGAAATTCACCCCTCCACTTT. Protein product: CASSSVLRGRNSPLHF.

The chain links TRBV7-6 to TRBJ2-3, with 11 nucleotides matching TRBD2. From germline, CDR1 is SGHVS and CDR2 FNYEAQ. The CDR3 contains 16 residues. V shed 1 base and J 4 bases; nucleotides not matched to a gene: 4. Written as DNA, the CDR3 is TGTGCCAGCAGCTTAGGTAGCGGGGGGGCCGCAGATACGCAGTATTTT. Translating gives CASSLGSGGAADTQYF.

V gene TRBV29-1 combines with J gene TRBJ2-7, with TRBD1 as a possible D gene (6 bases). Germline CDR1 SQVTM, CDR2 ANQGSEA. The CDR3 totals 13 residues. Deletions cut 5 bases from V and 1 base from J, with 12 bases between. The CDR3 region has the DNA TGCAGCGTTTACTACAGGGATTCCTACGAGCAGTACTTC. It is translated as CSVYYRDSYEQYF.

The gene calls are TRBV19 and TRBJ2-1, with TRBD1 matching 7 bases. Looked up from germline, CDR1 is LNHDA and CDR2 is SQIVND (reference sequence). J gave up 6 bases and V 4 bases, and 6 bases lay outside the gene matches. The CDR3 has 14 residues. For the CDR3, the DNA is TGTGCCAGTAGTAGGGGACAGTCTTCCAATGAGCAGTTCTTC. As protein: CASSRGQSSNEQFF.

CDR3 in amino acids: CASSLPGLNNEQFF. CDR3 sequence (DNA): TGTGCCAGCAGCTTACCCGGACTGAACAATGAGCAGTTCTTC. The chain couples TRBV11-3 to TRBJ2-1; D is perhaps TRBD2 (5 bases). The CDR3 sequence is 14 residues long. Trimming left V 2 bases short and J 5 bases short, with 10 bases between. Germline V gene lookup returns CDR1 SGHNT and CDR2 YENEEA.

This chain connects TRBV20-1 to TRBJ2-1; 7 positions agree with TRBD1. Germline-derived CDR1 and CDR2 are DFQATT and SNEGSKA (reference sequence). J was trimmed by 4 bases and V by 6 bases; bases with no gene match: 0. This CDR3 has 11 amino acids. CDR3 nucleotide sequence: TGCAGTGCCAGGGGGTACAATGAGCAGTTCTTC. It encodes CSARGYNEQFF.

The rearrangement uses TRBV19 and TRBJ2-2; 8 positions agree with TRBD1. The germline CDR1 and CDR2 sequences are LNHDA and SQIVND (reference sequence). The junction had 9 bases not matched to a gene; V was cut back by 3 bases and J by 9 bases. There are 15 residues in the CDR3. This chain's CDR3 is CASSIPAGTGWELFF. CDR3 bases: TGTGCCAGTAGTATCCCCGCCGGGACAGGCTGGGAGCTGTTTTTT.

The rearrangement uses TRBV5-6 and TRBJ1-1; unclear D gene. Germline assignment: CDR1 SGHDT and CDR2 YYEEEE. The CDR3 runs 13 residues. V lost 2 bases to trimming and J lost 1 base, with 6 bases between them. For the CDR3, the DNA is TGTGCCAGCAGCTTTATGGCGAACACTGAAGCTTTCTTT. The encoded protein is CASSFMANTEAFF.

This sequence joins TRBV5-8 and TRBJ2-2; 7 nucleotides line up with TRBD1. The CDR3 runs to 17 residues. Germline V gene sequence: CDR1 SGHTS, CDR2 YDEGEE. V lost 4 bases, J lost 2 bases, and 11 bases stayed unmatched. CDR3 amino acids: CASSQGTALSNTGELFF. CDR3 coding DNA: TGTGCCAGCAGCCAGGGGACAGCCCTTTCCAACACCGGGGAGCTGTTTTTT.

The chain uses TRBV7-8 and TRBJ1-1, with D perhaps matching TRBD1 (6 bases). Trimming left V 1 base short and J 4 bases short, with 10 bases between. This CDR3 region has 14 residues. The germline CDR1 and CDR2 sequences are SGHVS and FQNEAQ. For the CDR3, the DNA is TGTGCCAGCAGCTTAGAAACAGGGCTCACTGAAGCTTTCTTT. This gives the protein CASSLETGLTEAFF.

This chain connects TRBV7-9 to TRBJ1-5; D is possibly TRBD1 (5 bases). Per the germline V gene, CDR1 is SEHNR and CDR2 is FQNEAQ (reference sequence). The CDR3 length is 14 residues. Trimming removed 4 bases at V and 7 bases at J, with 14 bases between. CDR3 protein: CASSSFWGGQPQHF. CDR3 bases: TGTGCCAGCAGCTCCTTTTGGGGGGGACAGCCCCAGCATTTT.

The chain has TRBV19 and TRBJ1-1; D call uncertain. Trimming took off 8 bases at V and 1 base at J, with 5 bases between the two ends. The V gene's germline CDR1 is LNHDA and CDR2 SQIVND (reference sequence). This CDR3 has 11 amino acids. The CDR3 DNA reads TGTGCCAGTTCCTGGAACACTGAAGCTTTCTTT. This encodes CASSWNTEAFF.

The genes are TRBV6-5 and TRBJ1-5; 7 nucleotides match TRBD1. J was trimmed by 7 bases and V by 10 bases; bases with no gene match: 10. This CDR3 region has 13 residues. Germline-derived CDR1 and CDR2 are MNHEY and SVGAGI. The CDR3 region is CATRGQESQPQHF. Here the CDR3 DNA reads TGTGCCACCCGAGGACAGGAGAGCCAGCCCCAGCATTTT.

As DNA, the CDR3 is TGTGCCACCAAAAATTCGAACACCGGGGAGCTGTTTTTT. Translating it yields CATKNSNTGELFF. This chain links TRBV2 with TRBJ2-2; unclear D gene. Trimming cost V 10 bases and J 0 bases, with 9 bases left between them. The CDR3 has 13 residues. Germline assignment: CDR1 SNHLY and CDR2 FYNNEI.

The CDR3 DNA is TGTGCCAGCAGTTACTCGAACAGGGTTACTGAAGCTTTCTTT. Its translation: CASSYSNRVTEAFF. The V and J genes are TRBV6-5 and TRBJ1-1; a weak D match, TRBD1 (6 bases). This CDR3 contains 14 residues. The germline gives CDR1 MNHEY, CDR2 SVGAGI. Trimming stripped 0 bases from V and 5 bases from J, with 10 bases between.

J is TRBJ2-3 and V is TRBV5-1; 14 nucleotides align to TRBD2. Germline assignment: CDR1 SGHRS and CDR2 YFSETQ. The CDR3 consists of 17 residues. Trimming cost V 3 bases and J 3 bases; bases outside gene matches: 6. The CDR3 loop reads CASSWGLAGVSTDTQYF. CDR3 bases: TGCGCCAGCAGCTGGGGACTAGCGGGAGTATCAACAGATACGCAGTATTTT. The variable domain in full, completed from reference TRBV5-1 and TRBJ2-3, reads KAGVTQTPRYLIKTRGQQVTLSCSPISGHRSVSWYQQTPGQGLQFLFEYFSETQRNKGNFPGRFSGRQFSNSRSEMNVSTLELGDSALYLCASSWGLAGVSTDTQYFGPGTRLTVL.